Here is one T cell receptor beta chain with its context. What it binds is not known. Sequencing was performed with immunoSEQ multiplex PCR; in TCRdb, only in-frame clones are kept and a portion is missing. Seen here are fewer than 1.8 million clones, around 98.5% observed once, and the top ten hold approximately 0.4%. The data belong to a study of shared clonotypes between healthy human individuals. Overall study results and limits: Generation of non-shared clonotypes was less probable than generation of clonotypes shared by all four donors.

Germline trimming cut 6 bases from V and 2 bases from J; bases unmatched to any gene: 7. The CDR3 is 15 residues long. Per germline, CDR1 MNHEY and CDR2 SMNVEV (reference sequence). The sequenced sample consisted of naive CD4+ T cells sorted from blood. Subset specified: CD45RA+ positively selected. V and J are TRBV27 and TRBJ2-1; 7 nucleotides match TRBD1. The clonotype originates from a young man in good health. Written as DNA, the CDR3 is TGTGCCAGCAGGTTACAGGGGTTGCCCTACAATGAGCAGTTCTTC. Translating gives CASRLQGLPYNEQFF.